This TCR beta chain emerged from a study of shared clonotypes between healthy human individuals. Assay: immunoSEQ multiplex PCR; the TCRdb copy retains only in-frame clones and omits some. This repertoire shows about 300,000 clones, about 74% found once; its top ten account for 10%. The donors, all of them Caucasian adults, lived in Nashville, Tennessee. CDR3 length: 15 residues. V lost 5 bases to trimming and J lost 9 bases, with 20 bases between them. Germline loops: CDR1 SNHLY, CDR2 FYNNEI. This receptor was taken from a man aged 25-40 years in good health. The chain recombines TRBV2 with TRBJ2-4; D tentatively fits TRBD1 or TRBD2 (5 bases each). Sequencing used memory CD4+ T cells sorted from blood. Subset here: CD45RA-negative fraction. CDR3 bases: TGTGCCAGCAGTTCTCGACCGGGGACCCAGCCCATTCAGTACTTC. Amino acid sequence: CASSSRPGTQPIQYF.